This TCR beta chain was recovered during a study of shared clonotypes between healthy human individuals. Original processing notes: Filtering differed for immunoSEQ, which gave only junction sequences without quality scores. The protocol was immunoSEQ multiplex PCR, while the TCRdb copy is restricted to in-frame clones and leaves out a portion. That table is the source of V, J and clone size, and D and trimming were worked out from the DNA. The sample contains about 1.9 million clones, about 94% of which appear only once. Selected positively for CCR7 and CD45RO-negative, naive CD8 cells excluded terminally differentiated effector memory CD45RA+ cells. All donors were healthy HIV-negative adults lacking recent acute infections or vaccinations. Trimming removed 7 bases from V and 0 bases from J, with 19 bases in between. This CDR3 spans 18 amino acids. Germline V gene sequence: CDR1 LNHDA, CDR2 SQIVND (reference sequence).

The chain has TRBV19 and TRBJ2-6, with a tentative D call TRBD1 (5 bases). The specimen sequenced was naive CD8+ T cells from PBMCs. This clonotype was sampled from a man between 18 and 29 years old in good health. Some clones in this sample may be carry-over from other donors' samples. Written as DNA, the CDR3 is TGTGCCAGTAATAAACCGACAGTCCACTACTCTGGGGCCAACGTCCTGACTTTC. Protein product: CASNKPTVHYSGANVLTF.